This TCR beta chain emerged from a study of OX40 agonist ivuxolimab in advanced cancers. Study-wide context: Averaging about 60 years in age, with a range of about 20 to 90, the cohort was 80% to 90% male.

In this sample, this clone turned up a few times. With 3 bases removed from V and 4 bases from J, the gap between germline ends came to 13 bases. This CDR3 region has 14 residues. Germline lookup yields CDR1 SGHDT and CDR2 YYEEEE. Using immunoSEQ multiplex PCR, the repertoire was profiled, and TCRdb retains in-frame clones only, with some absent. The sample has about 93,000 clones; over 75% are singletons. Sequenced material: CD4+ or CD8+ T cells sorted from blood, taken in a trial of the OX40 agonist ivuxolimab. The TCR originated in an adult with an advanced solid tumor such as melanoma, head and neck, liver or kidney cancer. The rearrangement uses TRBV5-6 and TRBJ1-1, with a possible D match to TRBD1 (6 bases). This chain's CDR3 is CASSWRGAPTEAFF. CDR3 DNA sequence: TGTGCCAGCAGCTGGAGGGGGGCACCCACTGAAGCTTTCTTT.